This T cell receptor beta chain was observed in a study of T-cell memory formation after mild COVID-19. Across the whole study: TCR clustering was largely donor specific.

TCRdb reprocessed the 5' RACE reads via MiXCR and lists one record per CDR3 protein. The table records 110,000 or so distinct CDR3 sequences, around a fifth of them present only once. The CDR3 has 17 residues. Losses at the gene ends were 2 bases for V and 6 bases for J; bases not matched to a gene: 9. Germline CDR1 MGHRA, CDR2 YSYEKL. The receptor was derived from a man aged 18 to 30 who had mild COVID-19 (a few samples of this study predate the infection). Cell type and time point are not known. V gene TRBV4-1 combines with J gene TRBJ2-2; 10 bases map to TRBD2. The sample comprised PBMCs or a T cell subset sorted from them (not recorded which). The CDR3 coding sequence is TGCGCCAGCAGCCAACCTAGCGGGGGAGGTCTGGCCGGGGAGCTGTTTTTT. It yields the protein CASSQPSGGGLAGELFF.